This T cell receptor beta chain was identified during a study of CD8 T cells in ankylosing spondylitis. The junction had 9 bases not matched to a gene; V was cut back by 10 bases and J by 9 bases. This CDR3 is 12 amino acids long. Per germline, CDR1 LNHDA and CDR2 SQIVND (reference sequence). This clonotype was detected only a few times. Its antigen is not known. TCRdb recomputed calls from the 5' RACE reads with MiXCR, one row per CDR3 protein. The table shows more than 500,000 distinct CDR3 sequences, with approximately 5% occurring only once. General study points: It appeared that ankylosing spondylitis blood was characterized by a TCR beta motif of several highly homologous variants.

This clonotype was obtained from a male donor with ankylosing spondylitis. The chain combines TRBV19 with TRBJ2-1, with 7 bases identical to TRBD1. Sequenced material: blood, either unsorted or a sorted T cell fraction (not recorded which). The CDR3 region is CATQTGYREQFF. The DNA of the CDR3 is TGTGCCACTCAGACAGGGTACCGTGAGCAGTTCTTC.